Each of the 25 T cell receptor beta chains below was sequenced from the same sample in a study of cytomegalovirus exposure and HLA in healthy donors (dated by TCRdb to 2016 to 2017). The library relied on the immunoSEQ multiplex PCR assay. For the multiplex PCR, a mixture combining 60 forward primers for TCR Vbeta segments and 13 reverse primers for TCR Jbeta segments was used. TCRdb mirrors the immuneACCESS table, restricted to in-frame sequences. Some clones are absent from its copies; in checked studies, under half trace to an unresolved V gene, and the reason for the others is unknown. For this sample the table gives about 180,000 clones, of which just over 70% were detected only once. Jointly, the top ten make up 2% to 2.5% of the sample. Input material: PBMCs. Receptor source: a human donor in good health.

The chain carries TRBV11-2 and TRBJ1-1; no firm D call. Trimming shortened V by 5 bases and J by 3 bases, and 4 bases separated the two germline ends. This CDR3 spans 11 amino acids. Germline CDR1 is SGHAT and CDR2 is FQNNGV. CDR3: CASSPYTEAFF. CDR3 in DNA: TGTGCCAGCAGCCCTTACACTGAAGCTTTCTTT.

The chain joins TRBV21-1 to TRBJ1-6; the DNA was not compared with TRBD1, the D call given in the table. TRBV21-1 is a pseudogene locus. This CDR3 is 14 amino acids long. The CDR3 loop reads CASSNKGRASPLHF. DNA for the CDR3: TGTGCCAGCAGCAATAAGGGCAGGGCTTCACCCCTCCACTTT.

The chain joins TRBV5-1 to TRBJ1-4, with 8 bases that match TRBD1. The CDR3 spans 15 residues. Looked up from germline, CDR1 is SGHRS and CDR2 is YFSETQ. Trimming at V came to 0 bases and at J to 6 bases, leaving 4 bases not matched to a gene. CDR3 coding DNA: TGCGCCAGCAGCTTGGGGACAGGGTCGGATGAAAAACTGTTTTTT. Amino acid sequence: CASSLGTGSDEKLFF.

With respect to this clone: The junction differs from germline at one of its ends, possibly a read error. This chain joins TRBV7-7 and TRBJ2-2; 9 bases are a match to TRBD1. The germline V gene encodes CDR1 SSHAT and CDR2 FNYEAQ (reference sequence). This CDR3 has 15 amino acids. The CDR3 sequence is CASSPDRGYTGELFF. The CDR3 bases are TGTGCTAGCAGCCCAGACAGGGGGTACACCGGGGAGCTGTTTTTT.

The genes are TRBV7-2 and TRBJ1-4, with D perhaps TRBD1 (6 bases). Germline values: CDR1 SGHTA, CDR2 FQGNSA. V lost 2 bases and J lost 10, with 17 bases in between. The CDR3 totals 15 residues. CDR3 bases: TGTGCCAGCAGCTTAATGGCGGCAGGGGATAGAAAACTGTTTTTT. Protein product: CASSLMAAGDRKLFF.

The V and J genes are TRBV2 and TRBJ2-7, with D unresolved. The germline CDR1 and CDR2 sequences are SNHLY and FYNNEI. Deletions cut 3 bases from V and 6 bases from J, with 12 bases between. CDR3 length equals 13 residues. CDR3 in amino acids: CASSDTAGAEQYF. The CDR3 DNA is TGTGCCAGCAGTGACACGGCAGGCGCCGAGCAGTACTTC.

This clone has only one observation. The V and J genes are TRBV11-3 and TRBJ2-1; 8 bases fit TRBD1. Losses at the gene ends were 5 bases for V and 8 bases for J; bases not matched to a gene: 14. CDR3 length: 16 amino acids. Germline V CDR1 and CDR2: SGHNT, YENEEA. As DNA, the CDR3 is TGTGCCAGCAGCCCATACAACACCCCGACAGGGGATGAGCAGTTCTTC. This encodes CASSPYNTPTGDEQFF.

A word on this clone: One junction end disagrees with the germline gene, perhaps due to a read error. The chain couples TRBV6-1 to TRBJ2-7, with TRBD1 matching over 8 bases. Germline V gene data show CDR1 as MNHNS and CDR2 as SASEGT. The CDR3 runs 15 residues. The CDR3 spells CASGEAETGVYEQYF. DNA for the CDR3: TGTGCCAGCGGTGAAGCGGAGACAGGGGTTTACGAGCAGTACTTC.

The V gene is TRBV5-1, the J gene TRBJ2-1; 13 nucleotides align to TRBD2. The CDR3 contains 18 residues. V lost 1 base to trimming and J lost 5 bases; unmatched junction nucleotides: 9. CDR1 and CDR2 from the germline V gene are SGHRS and YFSETQ. CDR3 sequence reads: CASSLTSGGGGSHNEQFF. The DNA for the CDR3 is TGCGCCAGCAGCTTGACTAGCGGGGGGGGCGGTTCACACAATGAGCAGTTCTTC.

This rearrangement joins TRBV11-2 to TRBJ2-3, with unresolved D. The V end was cut by 4 bases, the J end by 2 bases, with 4 bases between. Germline V gene lookup returns CDR1 SGHAT and CDR2 FQNNGV. The CDR3 has 12 amino acids. The CDR3 spells CASSSLTDTQYF. The CDR3 DNA reads as TGTGCCAGCAGCTCCCTCACAGATACGCAGTATTTT.

The chain couples TRBV7-9 to TRBJ2-3; 11 bases align to TRBD2. This CDR3 has 17 residues. CDR1 SEHNR and CDR2 FQNEAQ come from the germline V gene (reference sequence). The V gene end was trimmed by 0 bases and the J gene end by 8 bases; junction bases not matched to a gene: 10. The CDR3: CASSLAGLAEARGTQYF. Written as DNA, the CDR3 is TGTGCCAGCAGCTTAGCGGGACTAGCGGAGGCGAGGGGTACGCAGTATTTT.

As DNA, the CDR3 is TGTGCCAGCAGGGCGGGACTAGGGATCGGTGGCTACACCTTC. It codes for CASRAGLGIGGYTF. The V gene is TRBV2, the J gene TRBJ1-2, with a weak D call TRBD1 (5 bases). Germline CDR1 and CDR2: SNHLY and FYNNEI. With 6 bases removed from V and 7 bases from J, the gap between germline ends came to 18 bases. This CDR3 has 14 residues.

The table lists this clone with a count of one. The rearrangement links TRBV30 to TRBJ2-7; a weak D match, TRBD2 (6 bases). Germline CDR1 and CDR2: GTSNPN and SVGIG (reference sequence). Trimming removed 3 bases from V and 4 bases from J, with 7 bases in between. This CDR3 has 11 amino acids. DNA of the CDR3: TGTGCCTGGAGGGAGGGGTACGAGCAGTACTTC. As protein: CAWREGYEQYF.

The chain employs TRBV7-2 and TRBJ2-5; weak D call: TRBD1 (6 bases). Trimming took off 5 bases at V and 5 bases at J, with 12 bases between the two ends. The CDR3 consists of 13 residues. CDR1 is SGHTA and CDR2 is FQGNSA in the germline V gene. CDR3 loop: CASSRGQRETQYF. CDR3 DNA: TGTGCCAGCAGCCGCGGACAGAGGGAGACCCAGTACTTC.

The V gene is TRBV5-6, the J gene TRBJ2-5; TRBD1 aligns across 8 bases. After removal of 4 bases from V and 1 base from J, the junction contained 9 bases not matched to a gene. CDR1 is SGHDT, CDR2 YYEEEE, per germline. The CDR3 runs 16 residues. The DNA for the CDR3 is TGTGCCAGCAGCCCAGGACAGGGTGACCCCCAAGAGACCCAGTACTTC. Its protein product is CASSPGQGDPQETQYF. Looking up the rest from reference TRBV5-6 and TRBJ2-5 gives the full variable domain: DAGVTQSPTHLIKTRGQQVTLRCSPKSGHDTVSWYQQALGQGPQFIFQYYEEEERQRGNFPDRFSGHQFPNYSSELNVNALLLGDSALYLCASSPGQGDPQETQYFGPGTRLLVL.

This clone showed up just a few times. J is TRBJ2-1 and V is TRBV11-2; 10 nucleotides align to TRBD2. The J segment lost 14 bases and the V segment lost 4 bases, leaving 8 bases of the junction unmatched. The CDR3 extends over 13 amino acids. Looked up from germline, CDR1 is SGHAT and CDR2 is FQNNGV. The CDR3 DNA reads as TGTGCCAGCAGCTCCCCTAGCGGGGGCCGCGAGTTCTTC. Its protein is CASSSPSGGREFF.

The CDR3, as DNA: TGTGCCAGCAGTTCGGGTAGCGGGGGCCTCAGGGAGCAGTTCTTC. Translated: CASSSGSGGLREQFF. This chain joins TRBV25-1 and TRBJ2-1; 9 positions match TRBD2. V was pared by 5 bases and J by 10 bases, with 12 bases of the junction left unmatched. Germline V CDR1 and CDR2: MGHDK, SYGVNS. The CDR3 consists of 15 residues.

The rearrangement uses TRBV2 and TRBJ2-1, with no clear D. The CDR3 is made up of 11 amino acids. Germline CDR1 and CDR2: SNHLY and FYNNEI. Trimming pared 6 bases from V and 8 bases from J, leaving 8 bases between. The CDR3 DNA follows: TGTGCCAGCAGCAGGTACGATGAGCAGTTCTTC. Its translation: CASSRYDEQFF.

The rearrangement joins TRBV6-5 to TRBJ2-5, with 8 bases lining up with TRBD2. The J call is in doubt because the DNA end fits TRBJ2-7 better. The CDR3 has 14 amino acids. The germline V gene encodes CDR1 MNHEY and CDR2 SVGAGI. CDR3 loop: CASSYRGGYYEQYF. Written as DNA, the CDR3 is TGTGCCAGCAGTTACCGGGGGGGCTACTACGAGCAGTACTTC.

CDR3 nucleotide sequence: TGTGCCAGCAGTGAGGTCGGTGAGCCCCAGCATTTT. It encodes CASSEVGEPQHF. V usage is TRBV6-5 and J usage is TRBJ1-5; D is unclear. The V end was cut by 5 bases, the J end by 8 bases, with 10 bases between. Germline-derived CDR1 and CDR2 are MNHEY and SVGAGI. This CDR3 has 12 amino acids.

This clone has a handful of counts. This chain joins TRBV11-1 and TRBJ2-7; TRBD1 matches 12 bases. The CDR3 is 15 amino acids. CDR1 and CDR2 (germline): SGHAT, FQDESV (reference sequence). J lost 5 bases, V lost 3 bases, and 5 bases had no gene match. The CDR3 spells CASSFLRDRGHEQYF. DNA for the CDR3: TGTGCCAGCAGCTTCCTTCGGGACAGGGGGCACGAGCAGTACTTC.

This chain uses TRBV2 with TRBJ1-2; D gene unclear. Germline V gene data show CDR1 as SNHLY and CDR2 as FYNNEI. The CDR3 runs 14 residues. Trimming removed 6 bases at V and 8 bases at J, with 19 bases between. Written as DNA, the CDR3 is TGTGCCAGCAGCGGACCCGGGGATGTCGGAGGCTACACCTTC. Protein sequence: CASSGPGDVGGYTF.

This chain joins TRBV6-4 and TRBJ2-3, with 13 positions matching TRBD2. With V trimmed by 3 bases and J by 1 base, 1 base remained unmatched. CDR1 and CDR2 from the germline V gene are MRHNA and SNTAGT. The CDR3 runs to 16 residues. The CDR3 protein is CASSEGLAGGTDTQYF. CDR3 bases: TGTGCCAGCAGTGAAGGACTAGCGGGGGGCACAGATACGCAGTATTTT.

The chain recombines TRBV7-8 with TRBJ2-3, with 9 bases matching TRBD2. Losses at the gene ends were 6 bases for V and 0 bases for J; bases not matched to a gene: 10. CDR3 size: 17 residues. Germline CDR1 SGHVS, CDR2 FQNEAQ. The chain's CDR3 is CASRSAGGLSSTDTQYF. The DNA of the CDR3 is TGTGCCAGCAGATCGGCGGGGGGGCTGTCTAGCACAGATACGCAGTATTTT.

The rearrangement links TRBV27 to TRBJ2-7, with a tentative D call TRBD2 (6 bases). CDR3 length: 13 residues. Trimming left V 4 bases short and J 6 bases short, with 13 bases between. Germline V gene lookup returns CDR1 MNHEY and CDR2 SMNVEV (reference sequence). CDR3 in amino acids: CASSWGDYGEQYF. CDR3 bases: TGTGCCAGCAGTTGGGGGGATTACGGCGAGCAGTACTTC.